The 22 T cell receptor beta chains reported below all come from one sample, sequenced in a study of Ad26.COV2.S vaccination and SARS-CoV-2 variants. Using immunoSEQ multiplex PCR, the repertoire was profiled, and TCRdb retains in-frame clones only, with some absent. The sample includes about 440,000 clones, about 90% of them seen just once. Treatment denoted: some 19 received Ad26.COV2.S at low or high dose, single or two shots; about 5 received placebo; per-sample allocation not given. Following the first vaccine or placebo injection, samples were taken on day 63. The material sequenced was peripheral blood, taken in a trial of Ad26.COV2.S vaccine versus placebo. These receptors were obtained from a person between 18 and 65 years old who received the Ad26.COV2.S COVID-19 vaccine or a placebo.

The chain combines TRBV30 with TRBJ1-2; weak D call: TRBD1 (6 bases). The CDR3 contains 12 residues. Trimming left V 8 bases short and J 4 bases short, with 14 bases between. CDR1 and CDR2 (germline): GTSNPN, SVGIG (reference sequence). CDR3 in DNA: TGTGCCCTCACGCGGGACACCTATGGCTACACCTTC. It translates to CALTRDTYGYTF.

This clone was picked up a small number of times. The genes are TRBV24-1 and TRBJ2-1; 7 nucleotides align to TRBD1. Looked up from germline, CDR1 is KGHDR and CDR2 is SFDVKD. The junction had 9 bases not matched to a gene; V was cut back by 1 base and J by 7 bases. The CDR3 is 16 residues long. The CDR3 bases are TGTGCCACCAGTGATTTTTCCAGGGGGAACTTGAATGAGCAGTTCTTC. It is translated as CATSDFSRGNLNEQFF.

This clone was found a few times. The chain combines TRBV7-9 with TRBJ1-2; D call uncertain. The CDR3 is 15 residues long. Between the trimmed V and J ends, which lost 5 bases and 0 bases, there was a span of 13 bases. The germline V gene encodes CDR1 SEHNR and CDR2 FQNEAQ (reference sequence). This chain's CDR3 is CASSTSTPTNYGYTF. CDR3 in DNA: TGTGCCAGCAGCACCTCGACCCCAACTAACTATGGCTACACCTTC.

The V and J genes are TRBV11-3 and TRBJ2-7; weak D call: TRBD2 (5 bases). Germline CDR1 SGHNT, CDR2 YENEEA. The CDR3 covers 14 residues. Trimming cost V 5 bases and J 3 bases, with 14 bases left between them. CDR3 residues: CASSVRSGNYEQYF. Written as DNA, the CDR3 is TGTGCCAGCAGCGTTCGGTCCGGGAACTACGAGCAGTACTTC.

V is TRBV27 and J is TRBJ1-5; no definite D call. Germline CDR1 and CDR2: MNHEY and SMNVEV (reference sequence). V lost 7 bases and J 2 bases, leaving 15 bases between the germline ends. The CDR3 runs 15 residues. CDR3 DNA: TGTGCCAGCAAAAGCTTGATAAAGGGCAATCAGCCCCAGCATTTT. Translated: CASKSLIKGNQPQHF.

V usage is TRBV5-1 and J usage is TRBJ2-5; tentative D call: TRBD1 (5 bases). Deletions cut 4 bases from V and 4 bases from J, with 17 bases between. This CDR3 region has 15 residues. CDR1 and CDR2 from the germline V gene are SGHRS and YFSETQ. The CDR3, as DNA: TGCGCCAGCAGCGGACACTCCAAATTCGGAGAGACCCAGTACTTC. Residues: CASSGHSKFGETQYF.

This clone was detected once. This CDR3 reads CASSFLPGGNYNEQFF. The CDR3 coding sequence is TGTGCCAGCAGCTTCCTTCCAGGGGGCAACTACAATGAGCAGTTCTTC. J is TRBJ2-1 and V is TRBV5-6; 8 bases match TRBD1. Germline V gene data show CDR1 as SGHDT and CDR2 as YYEEEE. The V segment lost 2 bases and the J segment 3 bases; nucleotides outside the gene matches: 7. This CDR3 has 16 amino acids.

This rearrangement joins TRBV27 to TRBJ2-1; 9 bases agree with TRBD2. Germline V gene data show CDR1 as MNHEY and CDR2 as SMNVEV (reference sequence). CDR3 size: 17 residues. With V trimmed by 3 bases and J by 12 bases, 18 bases remained unmatched. The CDR3 reads CASSFPVLAGVLAAQFF. For the CDR3, the DNA is TGTGCCAGCAGTTTCCCCGTGTTAGCGGGAGTTTTAGCAGCGCAGTTCTTC.

This chain links TRBV7-3 with TRBJ1-1; possible D gene TRBD1, 5 bases. V dropped 4 bases and J dropped 12 bases, with 21 bases sitting between them. CDR1 is SGHTA and CDR2 is FQGTGA in the germline V gene. This CDR3 has 14 amino acids. The CDR3 loop reads CASSSTPAQGRTFF. In DNA form, the CDR3 reads TGTGCCAGCAGCTCAACCCCGGCCCAGGGTAGGACTTTCTTT.

This CDR3 reads CATSRPPRPSGSSYEQYF. The CDR3 DNA follows: TGTGCCACCAGCAGACCACCTCGTCCTAGCGGGAGCTCCTACGAGCAGTACTTC. The chain couples TRBV15 to TRBJ2-7, with 10 bases aligning to TRBD2. CDR3 length equals 18 residues. Per the germline V gene, CDR1 is LNHNV and CDR2 is YYDKDF (reference sequence). With V trimmed by 2 bases and J by 0 bases, 10 bases remained unmatched.

This clone was seen once. The genes are TRBV4-3 and TRBJ2-1; the D gene could be TRBD1 or TRBD2 (5 bases each). CDR1 and CDR2 (germline): LGHNA, YSLEER. The CDR3 length is 17 residues. Trimming took off 4 bases at V and 1 base at J, with 17 bases between the two ends. CDR3 nucleotide sequence: TGCGCCAGCAGCCGAGGGGCGAGTCGCGGATCCTACAATGAGCAGTTCTTC. This gives the protein CASSRGASRGSYNEQFF.

This clone has a handful of counts. The rearrangement links TRBV6-1 to TRBJ1-6, with TRBD1 identical over 12 bases. The ends lost 4 bases at V and 3 bases at J; junction bases unmatched: 1. The CDR3 extends over 16 amino acids. Looked up from germline, CDR1 is MNHNS and CDR2 is SASEGT. Here the CDR3 DNA reads TGTGCCAGCAGTGGGGACAGGGGGCTCTATAATTCACCCCTCCACTTT. This gives the protein CASSGDRGLYNSPLHF.

The V and J genes are TRBV4-1 and TRBJ2-3; perhaps TRBD2 as D (5 bases). The CDR3 runs to 15 residues. CDR1 and CDR2 (germline): MGHRA, YSYEKL. V lost 0 bases and J 6 bases, leaving 13 bases between the germline ends. The CDR3 DNA follows: TGCGCCAGCAGCCAAGATGAGGCAGTAGCGGATACGCAGTATTTT. This translates into CASSQDEAVADTQYF.

The J gene is TRBJ2-3, the V gene TRBV6-7; 12 bases fit TRBD2. TRBV6-7 is an open reading frame whose function is uncertain. The junction had 5 bases not matched to a gene; V was cut back by 6 bases and J by 4 bases. This CDR3 has 15 residues. The CDR3 DNA reads as TGTGCCAGCAGACCTACTAGCGGGAGGCCAGATACGCAGTATTTT. Protein product: CASRPTSGRPDTQYF.

This clone was seen once. V usage is TRBV6-2 or TRBV6-3 and J usage is TRBJ2-7, with TRBD1 matching over 7 bases. Germline CDR1 is MNHEY and CDR2 is SVGEGT. J gave up 5 bases and V 6 bases, and 10 bases lay outside the gene matches. This CDR3 is 14 amino acids long. CDR3 amino acids: CASSYDRVLDEQYF. For the CDR3, the DNA is TGTGCCAGCAGCTATGACAGGGTTCTGGACGAGCAGTACTTC.

This sequence joins TRBV7-9 and TRBJ2-5, with TRBD2 identical over 9 bases. Trimming removed 5 bases from V and 5 bases from J; junction bases left unmatched: 15. The CDR3 loop spans 17 amino acids. Germline V lookup: CDR1 SEHNR, CDR2 FQNEAQ (reference sequence). The CDR3: CASSPLGGRASRETQYF. CDR3 DNA: TGTGCCAGCAGCCCCCTGGGCGGGAGGGCCTCGCGGGAGACCCAGTACTTC.

The J gene is TRBJ2-1, the V gene TRBV4-2; no clear D gene. The CDR3 is 14 residues long. Germline CDR1 is LGHNA and CDR2 is YNFKEQ. V was cut by 3 bases and J by 9 bases, with 15 bases left in between. The chain's CDR3 is CASSQRTTSSEQFF. In DNA form, the CDR3 reads TGTGCCAGCAGCCAGCGGACGACCAGCAGTGAGCAGTTCTTC.

The rearrangement links TRBV4-3 to TRBJ2-3; 10 nucleotides match TRBD2. The CDR3 spans 16 residues. V was pared by 4 bases and J by 4 bases, with 8 bases of the junction left unmatched. Germline V gene data show CDR1 as LGHNA and CDR2 as YSLEER. CDR3 DNA sequence: TGCGCCAGCAGCCCCATAGCGGGAGGTGGGTCAGATACGCAGTATTTT. Its translation is CASSPIAGGGSDTQYF.

On this clone: This sample includes further DNA sequences coding for the same CDR3. V is TRBV7-9 and J is TRBJ2-1; TRBD2 matches 10 bases. Losses at the gene ends were 1 base for V and 4 bases for J; bases not matched to a gene: 4. The CDR3 has 16 residues. CDR1 SEHNR and CDR2 FQNEAQ come from the germline V gene (reference sequence). CDR3 amino acids: CASSLGVAGGYNEQFF. Here the CDR3 DNA reads TGTGCCAGCAGCTTAGGGGTAGCGGGAGGATACAATGAGCAGTTCTTC.

The gene calls are TRBV27 and TRBJ1-6; the D gene is possibly TRBD1 (6 bases). Germline-derived CDR1 and CDR2 are MNHEY and SMNVEV (reference sequence). V gave up 5 bases and J gave up 5 bases, with 10 bases separating them. The CDR3 sequence is 14 residues long. In DNA form, the CDR3 reads TGTGCCAGCAGTGGACAGTTGAATAATTCACCCCTCCACTTT. This sequence encodes CASSGQLNNSPLHF.

The chain combines TRBV28 with TRBJ1-2; TRBD1 agrees at 7 bases. V gave up 7 bases and J gave up 4 bases; unmatched junction bases: 9. Germline V CDR1 and CDR2: MDHEN, SYDVKM. This CDR3 is built from 14 residues. The CDR3 spells CASKPPGQTYGYTF. The DNA for the CDR3 is TGTGCCAGCAAACCCCCGGGACAGACCTATGGCTACACCTTC.

The V call is TRBV5-4, the J call TRBJ1-5; D possibly corresponds to TRBD1 (6 bases). V was pared by 0 bases and J by 3 bases, with 13 bases between. The CDR3 totals 16 residues. Germline assignment: CDR1 SGHNT and CDR2 YYREEE (reference sequence). For the CDR3, the DNA is TGTGCCAGCAGCTTGGATGGCAGGGGCCCCAATCAGCCCCAGCATTTT. It yields the protein CASSLDGRGPNQPQHF.